This TCR beta chain was retrieved from a study of identical twins. Template switching added a universal primer site, and cDNA bore unique molecular identifiers. Via MiXCR, TCRdb re-called the 5' RACE reads, giving one row per CDR3 protein. The sample carries approximately 600,000 distinct CDR3 sequences, over 8.5% recorded once. This CDR3 has 16 residues. Germline CDR1 reads MDHEN; CDR2 reads SYDVKM. V was cut by 3 bases and J by 1 base, with 16 bases left in between. This clonotype was seen ten or more times. Its antigen is currently unknown. Study-level results: Models came in too low on out-of-frame TCR alpha sharing in monozygotic twins. Surplus twin overlap in beta out-of-frame sequences was less pronounced.

This sample was also put to use in a study of yellow fever vaccine responses in identical twins. This second study notes: Each twin's T cell response to the vaccine was reported to look partly convergent and partly personalized.

The V and J genes are TRBV28 and TRBJ2-7, with a possible D match to TRBD2 (7 bases). The TCR was taken from a woman between 18 and 29 years old in good health. Sample: PBMCs. As DNA, the CDR3 is TGTGCCAGCAGTTTGGCCCCGGGGGGCCTTTCCTACGAGCAGTACTTC. Protein product: CASSLAPGGLSYEQYF.